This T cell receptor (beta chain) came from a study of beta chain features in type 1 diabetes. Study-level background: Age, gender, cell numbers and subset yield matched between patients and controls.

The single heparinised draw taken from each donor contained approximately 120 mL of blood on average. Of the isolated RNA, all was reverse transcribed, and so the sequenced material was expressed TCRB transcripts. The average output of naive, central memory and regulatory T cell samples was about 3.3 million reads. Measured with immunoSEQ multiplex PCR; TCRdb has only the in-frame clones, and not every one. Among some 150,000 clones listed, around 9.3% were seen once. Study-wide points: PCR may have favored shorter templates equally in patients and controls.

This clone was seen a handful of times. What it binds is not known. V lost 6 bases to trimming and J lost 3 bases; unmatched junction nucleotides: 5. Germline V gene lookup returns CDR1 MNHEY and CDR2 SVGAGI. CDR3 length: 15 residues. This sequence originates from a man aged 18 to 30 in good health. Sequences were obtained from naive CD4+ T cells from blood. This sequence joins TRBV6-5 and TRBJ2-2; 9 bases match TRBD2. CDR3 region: CASSLGLAHTGELFF. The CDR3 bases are TGTGCCAGCAGCCTAGGACTAGCGCACACCGGGGAGCTGTTTTTT.